The source of this TCR beta chain is a study of T cell repertoires in cytomegalovirus infection. V lost 3 bases and J 2 bases, leaving 11 bases between the germline ends. Germline V gene sequence: CDR1 MDHEN, CDR2 SYDVKM. CDR3 length: 14 amino acids. TCRdb redid the calling of the reads with MiXCR, one entry per CDR3 protein. The sample shows 200,000 to 250,000 distinct CDR3 sequences, roughly 20% of them seen only once. V is TRBV28 and J is TRBJ2-7; D is unresolved. The TCR sequence derives from a human donor in good health (CMV status not recorded). Some clones in this sample may be carry-over from other donors' samples. Sequenced input: CD8+ T cells from PBMCs. The CDR3 spells CASSLETIPYEQYF. The CDR3, as DNA: TGTGCCAGCAGTTTGGAGACAATCCCCTACGAGCAGTACTTC.